The 20 T cell receptor beta chains below come from one sample, sequenced in a study of T cell responses to AZD1222 COVID-19 vaccine. The data were produced by immunoSEQ multiplex PCR, yet TCRdb's version contains in-frame clones alone and is incomplete. The repertoire has some 140,000 clones, about 87% of them found once; the top ten carry 3% to 3.5%. This sample comprised peripheral blood, obtained on day 0 of AZD1222 vaccination. The receptors shown here come from an adult in good health.

This chain links TRBV7-9 with TRBJ2-5, with TRBD2 matching over 12 bases. CDR3 length: 15 residues. CDR1 and CDR2 (germline): SEHNR, FQNEAQ (reference sequence). Trimming removed 4 bases from V and 4 bases from J; junction bases left unmatched: 4. The CDR3: CASSSGLAGSETQYF. DNA of the CDR3: TGTGCCAGCAGCTCCGGACTAGCGGGGTCAGAGACCCAGTACTTC. Complete variable domain (other parts from reference TRBV7-9 and TRBJ2-5): DTGVSQNPRHKITKRGQNVTFRCDPISEHNRLYWYRQTLGQGPEFLTYFQNEAQLEKSRLLSDRFSAERPKGSFSTLEIQRTEQGDSAMYLCASSSGLAGSETQYFGPGTRLLVL.

The V and J genes are TRBV7-2 and TRBJ2-7, with 8 bases identical to TRBD2. This CDR3 is built from 15 residues. Germline CDR1 reads SGHTA; CDR2 reads FQGNSA. V lost 5 bases to trimming and J lost 0 bases; unmatched junction nucleotides: 6. The CDR3 DNA follows: TGTGCCAGCAGCGCCTCGGGACTAGTCTCCTACGAGCAGTACTTC. This gives the protein CASSASGLVSYEQYF.

The rearrangement uses TRBV11-2 and TRBJ2-2, with D maybe TRBD2 (6 bases). Trimming left V 10 bases short and J 0 bases short, with 12 bases between. Germline lookup yields CDR1 SGHAT and CDR2 FQNNGV. The length of the CDR3 is 14 residues. DNA of the CDR3: TGTGCCACCGGGGGAAGAGCGAACACCGGGGAGCTGTTTTTT. The encoded protein is CATGGRANTGELFF.

V gene TRBV12-5 combines with J gene TRBJ2-2; a possible D gene is TRBD1 (5 bases). This CDR3 has 14 amino acids. V gave up 4 bases and J gave up 8 bases, with 14 bases separating them. From germline, CDR1 is LGHNT and CDR2 FRNRAP. CDR3 sequence reads: CASGSGQGRGELFF. The CDR3 coding sequence is TGTGCTAGTGGTTCTGGTCAGGGCAGGGGGGAGCTGTTTTTT. The full variable domain, its missing parts supplied by reference TRBV12-5 and TRBJ2-2, is DARVTQTPRHKVTEMGQEVTMRCQPILGHNTVFWYRQTMMQGLELLAYFRNRAPLDDSGMPKDRFSAEMPDATLATLKIQPSEPRDSAVYFCASGSGQGRGELFFGEGSRLTVL.

This rearrangement joins TRBV5-1 to TRBJ1-1; 8 nucleotides agree with TRBD1. V was clipped by 3 bases and J by 8 bases; unmatched bases: 3. The CDR3 loop spans 12 amino acids. CDR1 is SGHRS, CDR2 YFSETQ, per germline. The CDR3 here is CASSYRGTEAFF. CDR3 bases: TGCGCCAGCAGCTACAGGGGGACCGAAGCTTTCTTT.

This rearrangement joins TRBV14 to TRBJ2-7, with D perhaps assigned TRBD1 or TRBD2 (6 bases each). This CDR3 region has 13 residues. V lost 3 bases to trimming and J lost 3 bases, with 9 bases between them. CDR1 SGHDN and CDR2 FVKESK come from the germline V gene. This chain's CDR3 is CASSHGGVYEQYF. CDR3 DNA sequence: TGTGCCAGCAGCCACGGGGGCGTCTACGAGCAGTACTTC.

The chain combines TRBV28 with TRBJ2-7; 8 bases fit TRBD2. Germline CDR1 and CDR2: MDHEN and SYDVKM. The length of the CDR3 is 16 residues. J was trimmed by 0 bases and V by 5 bases; bases with no gene match: 9. CDR3 region: CASSLQRGTLSYEQYF. In nucleotides, the CDR3 is TGTGCCAGCAGTCTTCAGCGGGGGACCCTCTCCTACGAGCAGTACTTC.

This chain uses TRBV4-3 with TRBJ1-5; D is possibly TRBD1 (6 bases). Germline CDR1 reads LGHNA; CDR2 reads YSLEER. The CDR3 sequence is 15 residues long. The germline V and J ends were trimmed by 1 base and 7 bases, with 14 bases remaining between them. CDR3 loop: CASSQGQGIGQPQHF. CDR3 coding DNA: TGCGCCAGCAGCCAAGGGCAGGGGATCGGGCAGCCCCAGCATTTT.

The V and J genes are TRBV7-8 and TRBJ1-2; TRBD1 is a possible D gene (6 bases). CDR3 length: 15 amino acids. The V and J ends lost 1 base and 2 bases respectively, with 11 bases between them. CDR1 and CDR2 (germline): SGHVS, FQNEAQ. The CDR3 is CASSLEGGSNYGYTF. CDR3 nucleotides: TGTGCCAGCAGCTTAGAGGGGGGCTCCAACTATGGCTACACCTTC.

This clone came up once. The chain combines TRBV6-5 with TRBJ2-1; D is perhaps TRBD2 (6 bases). Germline-derived CDR1 and CDR2 are MNHEY and SVGAGI. V was trimmed by 5 bases and J by 2 bases, leaving 10 bases between them. The CDR3 totals 14 residues. This CDR3 reads CASSMAGTYNEQFF. DNA of the CDR3: TGTGCCAGCAGTATGGCGGGGACCTACAATGAGCAGTTCTTC.

The V call is TRBV6-2 or TRBV6-3, the J call TRBJ2-7; D tentatively reads TRBD1 or TRBD2 (5 bases each). V was cut by 6 bases and J by 2 bases, with 17 bases left in between. Germline V gene sequence: CDR1 MNHEY, CDR2 SVGEGT. The CDR3 covers 15 residues. The CDR3 region is CASSSSTAATYEQYF. In DNA, the CDR3 is TGTGCCAGCAGCTCATCGACAGCGGCCACCTACGAGCAGTACTTC.

The gene calls are TRBV2 and TRBJ2-7, with a tentative D call TRBD1 (5 bases). The V end lost 9 bases, the J end lost 3 bases, and 9 bases lay between the germline ends. The CDR3 spans 11 residues. Per germline, CDR1 SNHLY and CDR2 FYNNEI. The CDR3 protein is CASGADYEQYF. The CDR3 nucleotides read TGTGCCAGTGGGGCAGACTACGAGCAGTACTTC.

V is TRBV6-4 and J is TRBJ2-2; D remains ambiguous. CDR1 and CDR2 (germline): MRHNA, SNTAGT. The CDR3 extends over 13 amino acids. The ends were cut back, 7 bases at V and 4 bases at J, with 10 bases in the middle. The CDR3 sequence is CASKVDGTGELFF. The CDR3 DNA reads as TGTGCCAGCAAGGTGGACGGCACCGGGGAGCTGTTTTTT.

This chain uses TRBV19 with TRBJ1-2; maybe TRBD1 (5 bases). The CDR3 length is 13 residues. V lost 3 bases, J lost 4 bases, and 9 bases lay in between. Germline-derived CDR1 and CDR2 are LNHDA and SQIVND (reference sequence). The CDR3 nucleotides are TGTGCCAGTAGTATCGACAGCCTCTATGGCTACACCTTC. It translates to CASSIDSLYGYTF.

The chain recombines TRBV6-2 or TRBV6-3 with TRBJ1-5, with 10 bases matching TRBD1. The CDR3 is 15 amino acids. CDR1 and CDR2 (germline): MNHEY, SVGEGT. The ends lost 4 bases at V and 0 bases at J; junction bases unmatched: 0. The CDR3 reads CASSWTGGSNQPQHF. Written as DNA, the CDR3 is TGTGCCAGCAGTTGGACAGGGGGTAGCAATCAGCCCCAGCATTTT.

The chain employs TRBV5-1 and TRBJ1-4; D remains ambiguous. V lost 4 bases to trimming and J lost 6 bases, with 10 bases between them. This CDR3 region has 13 residues. From germline, CDR1 is SGHRS and CDR2 YFSETQ. CDR3 coding DNA: TGCGCCAGCAGCGGGGAGAACGATGAAAAACTGTTTTTT. It encodes CASSGENDEKLFF.

This clone was found once. This chain joins TRBV3-1 (or the pseudogene TRBV3-2) and TRBJ1-3; no reliable D call. The CDR3 totals 15 residues. The germline V gene encodes CDR1 LGHDT and CDR2 YNNKEL (reference sequence). V shed 7 bases and J shed 0 bases, with 13 bases lying between them. As DNA, the CDR3 is TGTGCCAGCACAGTCGGCCGTGCCTCTGGAAACACCATATATTTT. This sequence encodes CASTVGRASGNTIYF.

CDR3 DNA: TGTGCCAGCAGTCACCGGGACAGGGTTTCCGGGGAGCTGTTTTTT. Translated, it gives CASSHRDRVSGELFF. V is TRBV6-6 and J is TRBJ2-2; TRBD1 matches at 9 bases. The germline gives CDR1 MNHNY, CDR2 SVGAGI (reference sequence). V lost 5 bases to trimming and J lost 6 bases; unmatched junction nucleotides: 7. The CDR3 extends over 15 amino acids.

This clone was counted once. The chain is built from TRBV2 and TRBJ1-5; D is unresolved. V lost 1 base, J lost 7 bases, and 11 bases lay in between. The length of the CDR3 is 14 residues. CDR1 SNHLY and CDR2 FYNNEI come from the germline V gene. CDR3 in amino acids: CASSEVGAVQPQHF. DNA for the CDR3: TGTGCCAGCAGTGAAGTGGGAGCAGTGCAGCCCCAGCATTTT.

This chain connects TRBV12-3 or TRBV12-4 to TRBJ1-2; D not certain. The V end was cut by 4 bases, the J end by 10 bases, with 13 bases between. The CDR3 loop spans 12 amino acids. The CDR3 sequence is CASSSGGSAYTF. The CDR3 nucleotides are TGTGCCAGCAGTTCGGGCGGGTCCGCCTACACCTTC.